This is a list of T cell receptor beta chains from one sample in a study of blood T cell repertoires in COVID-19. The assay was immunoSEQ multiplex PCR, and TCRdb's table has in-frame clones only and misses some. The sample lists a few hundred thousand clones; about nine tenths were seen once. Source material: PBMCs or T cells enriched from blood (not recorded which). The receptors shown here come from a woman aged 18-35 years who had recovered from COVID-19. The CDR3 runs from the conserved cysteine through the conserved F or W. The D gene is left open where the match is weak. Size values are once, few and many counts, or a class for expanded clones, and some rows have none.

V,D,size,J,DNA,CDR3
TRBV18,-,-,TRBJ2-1,TGTGCCAGCTCACCGCAGCCTGGACAGACAGGCTCCTACAATGAGCAGTTCTTC,CASSPQPGQTGSYNEQFF
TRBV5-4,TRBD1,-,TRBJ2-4,TGTGCCAGCAGCTTAAATCAGGGGGCGAACATTCAGTACTTC,CASSLNQGANIQYF
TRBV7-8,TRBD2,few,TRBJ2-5,TGTGCCAGCAGCTTGACTAGCGGGGGAGAGACCCAGTACTTC,CASSLTSGGETQYF
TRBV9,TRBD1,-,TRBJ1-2,TGTGCCAGCAGCGCCTCCCCAGGGGGCCAAGGCTACACCTTC,CASSASPGGQGYTF
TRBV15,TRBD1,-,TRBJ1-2,TGTGCCACCAGCAGAGATGGGACTTCAGGGGGCGTCGGCTATGGCTACACCTTC,CATSRDGTSGGVGYGYTF
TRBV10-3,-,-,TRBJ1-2,TGTGCCATCAGTGCCGACGGGAACTATGGCTACACCTTC,CAISADGNYGYTF
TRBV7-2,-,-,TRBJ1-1,TGTGCCAGCAGCTTAGGAGACAGGCCGAACACTGAAGCTTTCTTT,CASSLGDRPNTEAFF
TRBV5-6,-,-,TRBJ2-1,TGTGCCAGCAGCTTAGAACTCGGCTCCTACAATGAGCAGTTCTTC,CASSLELGSYNEQFF
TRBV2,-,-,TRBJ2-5,TGTGCCAGCAGTGGACAGCAAGAGACCCAGTACTTC,CASSGQQETQYF
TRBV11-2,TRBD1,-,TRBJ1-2,TGTGCCAGCAGCCCCGTTACAGGGGATCTCAACTATGGCTACACCTTC,CASSPVTGDLNYGYTF
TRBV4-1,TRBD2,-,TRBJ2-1,TGCGCCAGCAGCGGCGGGGGGGGGTACAATGAGCAGTTCTTC,CASSGGGGYNEQFF
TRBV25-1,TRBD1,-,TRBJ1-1,TGTGCCAGCAGTGAATACGGCAGGGGGCTGCGGAACACTGAAGCTTTCTTT,CASSEYGRGLRNTEAFF
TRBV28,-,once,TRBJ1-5,TGTGCCAGCAGCCCGCCCGGTCAGCCCCAGCATTTT,CASSPPGQPQHF
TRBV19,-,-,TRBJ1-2,TGTGCCAGTAGTCCCACGGGAGGTGATGGCTACACCTTC,CASSPTGGDGYTF
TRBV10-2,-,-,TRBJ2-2,TGCGCCAGCAGTGATTTTACAGGGAAGGGGGAGCTGTTTTTT,CASSDFTGKGELFF
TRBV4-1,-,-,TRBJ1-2,TGCGCCAGCAGCCAAGACCCCCCAGGGTACTATGGCTACACCTTC,CASSQDPPGYYGYTF
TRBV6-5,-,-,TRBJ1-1,TGTGCCAGCAGTTACTCGAGGAACACTGAAGCTTTCTTT,CASSYSRNTEAFF
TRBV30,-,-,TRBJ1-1,TGTGCCTGTGGACTTGGGGGGACTGAAGCTTTCTTT,CACGLGGTEAFF
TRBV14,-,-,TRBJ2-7,TGTGCCAGCAGCCAAGATTGGAGATCCTACGAGCAGTACTTC,CASSQDWRSYEQYF
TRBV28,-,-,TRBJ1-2,TGTGCCAGCAGTTTAGTAGCTAACTATGGCTACACCTTC,CASSLVANYGYTF
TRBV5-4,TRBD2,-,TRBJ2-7,TGTGCCAGCAGCTCCAAGACTAGCGGGAAACCCTACGAGCAGTACTTC,CASSSKTSGKPYEQYF
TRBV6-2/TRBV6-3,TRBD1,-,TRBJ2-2,TGTGCCAGCAGTCCCGGGACAGGGAACACCGGGGAGCTGTTTTTT,CASSPGTGNTGELFF
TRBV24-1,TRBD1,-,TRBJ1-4,TGTGCCACCAGTGACGGGACAGGGGGATTAGAAAAACTGTTTTTT,CATSDGTGGLEKLFF
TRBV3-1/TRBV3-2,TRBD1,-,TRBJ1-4,TGTGCCAGCAGCCAGGGGCAGGGGGTTGAAAAACTGTTTTTT,CASSQGQGVEKLFF
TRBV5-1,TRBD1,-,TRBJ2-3,TGCGCCAGCAGCCGACAGGGAAACACAGATACGCAGTATTTT,CASSRQGNTDTQYF
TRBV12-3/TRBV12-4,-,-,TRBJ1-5,TGTGCCAGCAGTTCCGGTAATCAGCCCCAGCATTTT,CASSSGNQPQHF
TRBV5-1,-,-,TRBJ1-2,TGCGCCAGCAGCCAGGGGACTACCTTTGAGTATGGCTACACCTTC,CASSQGTTFEYGYTF
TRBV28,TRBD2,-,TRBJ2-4,TGTGCCAGCAGTTTTGGCGGGAGTAGAGTATTTCGCGCCAAAAACATTCAGTACTTC,CASSFGGSRVFRAKNIQYF
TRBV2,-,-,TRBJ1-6,TGTGCCAGCAGTGAAGGGCAGGGTGGGAATTCACCCCTCCACTTT,CASSEGQGGNSPLHF
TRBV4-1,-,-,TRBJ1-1,TGCGCCAGCAGCCAAGTCGTGGGACTGTCGAAGAGTGAAGCTTTCTTT,CASSQVVGLSKSEAFF
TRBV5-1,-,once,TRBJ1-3,TGCGCCAGCAGCGCCTCTTGGGCTTCTGGAAACACCATATATTTT,CASSASWASGNTIYF
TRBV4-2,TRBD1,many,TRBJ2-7,TGTGCCAGCAGCCAGGAATCGCTTCCGGGACAGGTCCCCTACGAGCAGTACTTC,CASSQESLPGQVPYEQYF
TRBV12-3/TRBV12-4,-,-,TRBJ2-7,TGTGCCAGCAGTTTATCTAGGCTCCGGGAGCAGTACTTC,CASSLSRLREQYF
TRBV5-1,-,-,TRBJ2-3,TGCGCCAGCAGCCTAACAGGATCCCCCACAGATACGCAGTATTTT,CASSLTGSPTDTQYF
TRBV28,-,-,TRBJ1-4,TGTGCCAGCAGTGATCCGGGACACGCGACGGCTAATGAAAAACTGTTTTTT,CASSDPGHATANEKLFF
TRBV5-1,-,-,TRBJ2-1,TGCGCCAGCAGCCCCCAGGCCCATGAGCAGTTCTTC,CASSPQAHEQFF
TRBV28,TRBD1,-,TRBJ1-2,TGTGCCAGCAGCCTAGGACAGGGGAATCGCTACACCTTC,CASSLGQGNRYTF
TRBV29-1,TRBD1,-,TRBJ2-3,TGCAGCGTTCCACTTACAGGGGTCACAGATACGCAGTATTTT,CSVPLTGVTDTQYF
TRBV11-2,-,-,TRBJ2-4,TGTGCCAGCAGCTTAGACGGGTACAAAAACATTCAGTACTTC,CASSLDGYKNIQYF
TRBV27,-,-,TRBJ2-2,TGTGCCAGCAGTTTAGCGATGAACACCGGGGAGCTGTTTTTT,CASSLAMNTGELFF
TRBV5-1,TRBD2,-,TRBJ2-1,TGCGCCAGCAGCTTGACTAGCGGGGGCAATGAGCAGTTCTTC,CASSLTSGGNEQFF
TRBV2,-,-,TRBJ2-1,TGTGCCAGCAGCCAAGGCGGCGGGGTAATCTACAATGAGCAGTTCTTC,CASSQGGGVIYNEQFF
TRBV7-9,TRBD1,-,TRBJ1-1,TGTGCCAGCAGCTTAGACAGGGGGGCAGCTTTCTTT,CASSLDRGAAFF
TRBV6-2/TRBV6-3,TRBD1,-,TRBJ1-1,TGTGCCAGCAGTCCCAGGGGGATCCTCTTCATGGGCACTGAAGCTTTCTTT,CASSPRGILFMGTEAFF
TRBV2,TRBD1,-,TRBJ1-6,TGTGCCACCAACCGGGACAGGGGTTCACCCCTCCACTTT,CATNRDRGSPLHF
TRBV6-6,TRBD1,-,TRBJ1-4,TGTGCCAGCAGCGACAGGGGGGGAGAAAATTGGGAAAAACTGTTTTTT,CASSDRGGENWEKLFF
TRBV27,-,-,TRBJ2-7,TGTGCCAGCAGTTTAATTGGGAGTGGCTACGAGCAGTACTTC,CASSLIGSGYEQYF
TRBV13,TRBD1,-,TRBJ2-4,TGTGCCAGCAGCGCCGGGACAGCAGCCAAAAACATTCAGTACTTC,CASSAGTAAKNIQYF
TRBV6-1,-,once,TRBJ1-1,TGTGCCAGCAGTGAGGCGGGACCGAACACTGAAGCTTTCTTT,CASSEAGPNTEAFF
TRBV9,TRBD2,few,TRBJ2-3,TGTGCCAGCAGCGGGACTAGCGGGGGGCTCTACACAGATACGCAGTATTTT,CASSGTSGGLYTDTQYF
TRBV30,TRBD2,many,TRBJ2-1,TGTGCCTGGAGTACTGGGACTAGCTCCTACAATGAGCAGTTCTTC,CAWSTGTSSYNEQFF
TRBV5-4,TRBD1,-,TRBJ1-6,TGTGCCAGCAGAGGGGGACAGGGAAGTTCACCCCTCCACTTT,CASRGGQGSSPLHF
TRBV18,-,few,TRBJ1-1,TGTGCCAGCTCACCGGCGGACACTGAAGCTTTCTTT,CASSPADTEAFF
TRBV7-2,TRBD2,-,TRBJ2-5,TGTGCCAGCAGCCTGGGGCTAGCGGGGGGTGAAGAGACCCAGTACTTC,CASSLGLAGGEETQYF
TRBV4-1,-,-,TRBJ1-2,TGCGCCAGCAGCCCGAACAGGGTAAACTATGGCTACACCTTC,CASSPNRVNYGYTF
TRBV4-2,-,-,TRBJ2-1,TGTGCCAGCAGCCAAGCTGAGACATTTTACAATGAGCAGTTCTTC,CASSQAETFYNEQFF
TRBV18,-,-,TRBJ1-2,TGTGCCAGCTCCTGGGGCGCGTCCGGGTACACCTTC,CASSWGASGYTF
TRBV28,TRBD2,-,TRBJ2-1,TGTGCCAGCAGTTCATGGACTAGCGGGAGAAAAAACAATGAGCAGTTCTTC,CASSSWTSGRKNNEQFF